Described below is a single TCR beta chain sequence and its context. Its antigen is unidentified. Here immunoSEQ multiplex PCR was the method, and the copy in TCRdb shows in-frame clones only, minus some. The sample contains about 79,000 clones, around 57% of which appear only once. CDR3 size: 15 residues. The V gene end was trimmed by 6 bases and the J gene end by 7 bases; junction bases not matched to a gene: 12. Germline V gives CDR1 WSHSY, CDR2 SAAADI. The sample originates from a study of shared clonotypes between healthy human individuals. Study-wide points: The generation probabilities recorded for non-shared clonotypes fell below those of clonotypes shared by all four donors.

The rearrangement links TRBV10-2 to TRBJ2-1; 7 positions agree with TRBD2. The sequenced sample was memory CD8+ T cells sorted from blood. Documented subset: CD45RO+ cells pooled with CCR7-negative TemRA cells. The sequence came from a young man in good health. The CDR3 DNA reads TGCGCCAGCAGCGCGGCCGGTGGGAGGGAGAATGAGCAGTTCTTC. This translates into CASSAAGGRENEQFF.